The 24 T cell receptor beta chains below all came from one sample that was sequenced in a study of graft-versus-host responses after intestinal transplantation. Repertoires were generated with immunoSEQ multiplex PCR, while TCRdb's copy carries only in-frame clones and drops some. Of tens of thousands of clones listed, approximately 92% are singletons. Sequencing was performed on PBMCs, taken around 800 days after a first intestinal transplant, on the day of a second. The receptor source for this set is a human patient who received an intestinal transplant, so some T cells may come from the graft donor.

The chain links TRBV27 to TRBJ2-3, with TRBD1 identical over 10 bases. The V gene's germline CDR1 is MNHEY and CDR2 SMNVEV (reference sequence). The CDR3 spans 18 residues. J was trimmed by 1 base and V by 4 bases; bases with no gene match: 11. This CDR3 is CASSSSGTGAPGTDTQYF. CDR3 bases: TGTGCCAGCAGTTCCAGTGGGACAGGGGCCCCTGGCACAGATACGCAGTATTTT.

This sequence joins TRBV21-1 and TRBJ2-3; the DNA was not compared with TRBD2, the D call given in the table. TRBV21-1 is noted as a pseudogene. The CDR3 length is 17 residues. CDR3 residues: CASSKAGTSGSTDTQYF. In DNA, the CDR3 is TGTGCCAGCAGCAAAGCCGGGACTAGCGGTAGCACAGATACGCAGTATTTT.

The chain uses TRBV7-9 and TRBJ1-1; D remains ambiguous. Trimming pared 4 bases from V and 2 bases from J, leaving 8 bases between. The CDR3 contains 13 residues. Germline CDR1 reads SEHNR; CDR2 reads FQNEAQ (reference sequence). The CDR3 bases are TGTGCCAGCAGCTACATCAGAAACACTGAAGCTTTCTTT. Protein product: CASSYIRNTEAFF.

CDR3 nucleotides: TGTGCCAGCAAAGACAGGGAGCGAACTGGCTACACCTTC. This encodes CASKDRERTGYTF. The chain employs TRBV4-2 and TRBJ1-2, with 7 bases fitting TRBD1. The germline V gene has CDR1 LGHNA and CDR2 YNFKEQ. The CDR3 is 13 residues long. V shed 7 bases and J 7 bases; nucleotides not matched to a gene: 9.

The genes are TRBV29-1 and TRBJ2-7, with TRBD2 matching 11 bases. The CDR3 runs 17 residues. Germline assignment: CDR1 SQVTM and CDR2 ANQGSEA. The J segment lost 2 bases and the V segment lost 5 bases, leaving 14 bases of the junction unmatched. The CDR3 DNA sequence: TGCAGCGTTAGAACACTAGCGGGAGTCGCGCAGACCTACGAGCAGTACTTC. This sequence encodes CSVRTLAGVAQTYEQYF.

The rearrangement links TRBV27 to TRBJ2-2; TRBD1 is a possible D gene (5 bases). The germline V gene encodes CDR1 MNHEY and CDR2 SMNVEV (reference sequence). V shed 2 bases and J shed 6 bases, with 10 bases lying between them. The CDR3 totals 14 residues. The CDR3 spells CASSLRQGPGELFF. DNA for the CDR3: TGTGCCAGCAGTTTACGTCAGGGTCCCGGGGAGCTGTTTTTT.

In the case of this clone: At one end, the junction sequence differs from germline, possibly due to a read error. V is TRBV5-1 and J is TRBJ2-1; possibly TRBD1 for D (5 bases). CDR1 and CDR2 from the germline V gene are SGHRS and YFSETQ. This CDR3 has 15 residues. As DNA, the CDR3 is TGCGCCAACAGCTCGGCAGGGCAGCTTTCCAATGAGCAGTTCTTC. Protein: CANSSAGQLSNEQFF.

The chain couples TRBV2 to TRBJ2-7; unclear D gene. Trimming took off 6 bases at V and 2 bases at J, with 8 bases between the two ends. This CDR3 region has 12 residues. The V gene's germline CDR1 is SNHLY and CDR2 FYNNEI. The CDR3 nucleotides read TGTGCCAGCAGGGGAATTCCCTACGAGCAGTACTTC. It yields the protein CASRGIPYEQYF.

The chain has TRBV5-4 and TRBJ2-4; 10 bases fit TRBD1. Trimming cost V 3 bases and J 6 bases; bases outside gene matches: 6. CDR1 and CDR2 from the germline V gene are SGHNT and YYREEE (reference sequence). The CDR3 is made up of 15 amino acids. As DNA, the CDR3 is TGTGCCAGCAGCTGGGGGACAGGGGCGTCAAACATTCAGTACTTC. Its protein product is CASSWGTGASNIQYF.

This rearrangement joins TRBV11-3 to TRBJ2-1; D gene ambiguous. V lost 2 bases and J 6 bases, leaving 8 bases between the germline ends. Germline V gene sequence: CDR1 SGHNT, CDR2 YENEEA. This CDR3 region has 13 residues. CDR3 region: CASSLFVGNEQFF. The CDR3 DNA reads TGTGCCAGCAGCTTATTTGTGGGCAATGAGCAGTTCTTC.

This chain's CDR3 is CASSPAWEGIGYTF. The CDR3 region has the DNA TGCGCCAGCAGCCCAGCTTGGGAGGGAATTGGCTACACCTTC. V gene TRBV5-1 combines with J gene TRBJ1-2; no reliable D call. Germline CDR1 is SGHRS and CDR2 is YFSETQ. Between the trimmed V and J ends, which lost 4 bases and 7 bases, there was a span of 17 bases. CDR3 length: 14 residues.

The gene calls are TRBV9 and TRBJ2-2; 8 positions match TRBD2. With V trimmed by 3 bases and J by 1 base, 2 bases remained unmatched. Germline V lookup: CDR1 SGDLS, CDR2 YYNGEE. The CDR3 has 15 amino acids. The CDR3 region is CASSGAGVNTGELFF. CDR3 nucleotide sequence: TGTGCCAGCAGCGGAGCGGGAGTGAACACCGGGGAGCTGTTTTTT. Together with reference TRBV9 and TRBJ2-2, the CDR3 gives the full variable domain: DSGVTQTPKHLITATGQRVTLRCSPRSGDLSVYWYQQSLDQGLQFLIQYYNGEERAKGNILERFSAQQFPDLHSELNLSSLELGDSALYFCASSGAGVNTGELFFGEGSRLTVL.

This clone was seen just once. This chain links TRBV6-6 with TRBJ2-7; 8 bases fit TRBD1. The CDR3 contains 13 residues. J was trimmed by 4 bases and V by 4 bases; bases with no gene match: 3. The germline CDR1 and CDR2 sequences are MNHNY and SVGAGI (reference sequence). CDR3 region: CASSFRGLYEQYF. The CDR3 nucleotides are TGTGCCAGCAGTTTCAGGGGGCTGTACGAGCAGTACTTC.

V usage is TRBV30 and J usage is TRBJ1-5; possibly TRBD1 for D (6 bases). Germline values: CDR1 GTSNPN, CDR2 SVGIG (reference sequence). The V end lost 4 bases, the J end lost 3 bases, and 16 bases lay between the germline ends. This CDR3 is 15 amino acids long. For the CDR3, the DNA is TGTGCCTGGACTTCACAGGGACTACTCAATCAGCCCCAGCATTTT. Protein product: CAWTSQGLLNQPQHF.

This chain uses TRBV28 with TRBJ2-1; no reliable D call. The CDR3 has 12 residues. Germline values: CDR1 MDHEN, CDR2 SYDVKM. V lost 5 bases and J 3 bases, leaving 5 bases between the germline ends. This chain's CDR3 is CASSIFYNEQFF. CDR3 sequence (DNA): TGTGCCAGCAGTATCTTCTACAATGAGCAGTTCTTC.

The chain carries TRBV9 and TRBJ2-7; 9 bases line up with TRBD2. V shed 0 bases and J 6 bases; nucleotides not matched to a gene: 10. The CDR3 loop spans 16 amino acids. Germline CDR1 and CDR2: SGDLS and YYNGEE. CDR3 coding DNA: TGTGCCAGCAGCGTAGGCAGCGGGAGGACCTCGGGCGAGCAGTACTTC. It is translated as CASSVGSGRTSGEQYF.

In DNA form, the CDR3 reads TGTGCCAGCAGTTTAGTCTACAATGAGCAGTTCTTC. This encodes CASSLVYNEQFF. The chain combines TRBV28 with TRBJ2-1; D uncertain. The germline V gene has CDR1 MDHEN and CDR2 SYDVKM. This CDR3 spans 12 amino acids. The V end lost 2 bases, the J end lost 3 bases, and 2 bases lay between the germline ends.

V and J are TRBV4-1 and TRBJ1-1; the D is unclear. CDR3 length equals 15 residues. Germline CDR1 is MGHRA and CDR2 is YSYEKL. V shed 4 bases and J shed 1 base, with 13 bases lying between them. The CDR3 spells CASSPFRDGNTEAFF. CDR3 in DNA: TGCGCCAGCAGCCCCTTCCGAGACGGGAACACTGAAGCTTTCTTT.

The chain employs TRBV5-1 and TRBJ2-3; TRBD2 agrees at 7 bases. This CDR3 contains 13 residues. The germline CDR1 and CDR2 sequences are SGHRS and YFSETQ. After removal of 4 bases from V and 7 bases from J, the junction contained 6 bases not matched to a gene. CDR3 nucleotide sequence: TGCGCCAGCAGCCAGACTAGCTTACATACGCAGTATTTT. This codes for CASSQTSLHTQYF. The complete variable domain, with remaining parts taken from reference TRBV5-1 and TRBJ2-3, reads KAGVTQTPRYLIKTRGQQVTLSCSPISGHRSVSWYQQTPGQGLQFLFEYFSETQRNKGNFPGRFSGRQFSNSRSEMNVSTLELGDSALYLCASSQTSLHTQYFGPGTRLTVL.

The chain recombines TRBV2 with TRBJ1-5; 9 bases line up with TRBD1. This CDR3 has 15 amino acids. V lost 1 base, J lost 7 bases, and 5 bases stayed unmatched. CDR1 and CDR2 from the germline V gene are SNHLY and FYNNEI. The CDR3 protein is CASSEGRQGEQPQHF. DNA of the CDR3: TGTGCCAGCAGTGAAGGACGACAGGGGGAACAGCCCCAGCATTTT.

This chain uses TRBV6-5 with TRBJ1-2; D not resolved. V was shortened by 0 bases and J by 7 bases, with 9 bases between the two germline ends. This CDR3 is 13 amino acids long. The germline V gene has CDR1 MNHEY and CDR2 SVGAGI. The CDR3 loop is CASSYSLLGGYTF. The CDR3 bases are TGTGCCAGCAGTTACTCGTTATTAGGTGGCTACACCTTC.

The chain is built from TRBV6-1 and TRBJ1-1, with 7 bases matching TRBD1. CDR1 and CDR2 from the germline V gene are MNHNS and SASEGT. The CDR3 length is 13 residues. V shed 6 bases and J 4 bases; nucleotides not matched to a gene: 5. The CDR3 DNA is TGTGCCAGCAGCTCACGGGACAGCACTGAAGCTTTCTTT. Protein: CASSSRDSTEAFF.

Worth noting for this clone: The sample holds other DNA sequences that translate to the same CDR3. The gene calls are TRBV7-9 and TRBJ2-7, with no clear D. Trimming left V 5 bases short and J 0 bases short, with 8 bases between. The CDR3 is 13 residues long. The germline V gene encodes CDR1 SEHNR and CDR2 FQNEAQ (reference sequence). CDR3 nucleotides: TGTGCCAGCAGCCTGGACGGCTCCTACGAGCAGTACTTC. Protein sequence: CASSLDGSYEQYF.

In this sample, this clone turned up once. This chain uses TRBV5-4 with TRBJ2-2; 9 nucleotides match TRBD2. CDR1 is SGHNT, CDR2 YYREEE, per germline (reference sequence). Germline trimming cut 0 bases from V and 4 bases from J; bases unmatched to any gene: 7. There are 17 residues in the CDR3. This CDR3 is CASSLASGRPGTGELFF. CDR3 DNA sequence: TGTGCCAGCAGCTTGGCCAGCGGGAGGCCCGGCACCGGGGAGCTGTTTTTT.